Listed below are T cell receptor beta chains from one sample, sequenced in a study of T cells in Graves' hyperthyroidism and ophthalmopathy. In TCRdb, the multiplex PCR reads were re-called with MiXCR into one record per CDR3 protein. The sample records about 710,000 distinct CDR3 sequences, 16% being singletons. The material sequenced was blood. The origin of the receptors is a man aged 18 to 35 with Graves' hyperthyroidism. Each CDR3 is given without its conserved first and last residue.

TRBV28 ASSLVGWERTDTQY
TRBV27 ASSLLGTAGNTIY
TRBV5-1 ASSLAGAISYNEQF
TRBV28 ASSMNGQGGVNTEAF
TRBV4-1 ASRLEGGGSYNEQF
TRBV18 ASSPEGQGYGYT
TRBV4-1 ASSQEDSPLH
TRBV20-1 SARDYEQY
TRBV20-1 SATRDTVSKNIQY
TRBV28 ASSLLLRGTYGYT
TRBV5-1 ASSLGRLLTDTQY
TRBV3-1 ASSQDLGGGPQH
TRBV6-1 ASSETRIQPQH
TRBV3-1 ASSLRTGVLFGEQY
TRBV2 ASSENGGDTQY
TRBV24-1 ATSTPDKGYGYT
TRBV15 ATSSYPGADQPQH
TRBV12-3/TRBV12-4 ASSPTFESSYT
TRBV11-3 ASSRDGGVGSGNTIY
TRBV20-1 SAILRSRVEEGETQY
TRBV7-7 ASSSSTTFAGELF
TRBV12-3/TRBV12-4 ASSPRGSAYNEQF
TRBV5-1 ASSYPGTALTDTQY
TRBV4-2 ASSQAPTSGVYEQY
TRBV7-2 ASSSGQGVDTQY
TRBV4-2 ASSPLITPGTGTNTEAF
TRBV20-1 SATSPPDEQY
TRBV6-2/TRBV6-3 ASSFGPGASTDTQY
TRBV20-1 SAVRGTDQETQY
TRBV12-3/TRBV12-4 ASSPEDSNTDTQY
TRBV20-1 SALSTRSNEQF
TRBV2 ASSGVGATGETQY
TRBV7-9 ASSKDGRAWDEQF
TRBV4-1 ASSQPQGVEAGELF
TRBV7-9 ASSSPEGGPDGYT
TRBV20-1 SAQDGRSYNEQF
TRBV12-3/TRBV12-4 ASSPSGVTDTQY
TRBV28 ASSFPAGPDSGANVLT
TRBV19 ASSIAGRTSYEQY
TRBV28 ASNSPGVGTGELF
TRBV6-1 ASSTRQGENEQY
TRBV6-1 ASRVRERNTIY
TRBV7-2 ASSPTASVLQY
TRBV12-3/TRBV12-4 ASSHRRFYEQY
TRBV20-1 SARDFLNANTDTQY
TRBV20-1 SARGWGDRGEGSNQPQH
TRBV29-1 SAYRGHETQY
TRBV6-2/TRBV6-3 ASSPGQGFDIQY
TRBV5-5 ASSLNWRLAGWDEQF
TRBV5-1 ASSLVATGGGATNEKLF